The TCR beta chain described here comes from a study of T-cell memory formation after mild COVID-19. Study overall: Most TCR clusters belonged to a single donor.

One entry per CDR3 protein, called by TCRdb with MiXCR from the 5' RACE reads. The sample records 45,000 to 50,000 distinct CDR3 sequences, 7.3% being singletons. The CDR3 has 12 amino acids. Trimming shortened V by 3 bases and J by 7 bases, and 8 bases separated the two germline ends. Germline-derived CDR1 and CDR2 are MRHNA and SNTAGT. As concerns this clonotype: Its matching antigen is unknown.

Findings of the study overall: SARS-CoV-2 specificity of second-wave clones peaking day 37 was unconfirmed.

The V gene is TRBV6-4, the J gene TRBJ2-3; unclear D gene. This clonotype originated in a man between 18 and 29 years old who had mild COVID-19 (a few samples of this study predate the infection). Cell type and time point are not known. The specimen sequenced was PBMCs or a T cell subset sorted from them (not recorded which). CDR3 coding DNA: TGTGCCAGCAGTGAGGGCGGAAATACGCAGTATTTT. Translation: CASSEGGNTQYF.